These 5 T cell receptor beta chains were all obtained from the same sample, sequenced in a study of human T cells and chemical hapten exposure. The time point is: pre-sensitization, week 0. Sample treatment: therapeutic diphenylcyclopropenone sensitization with weekly scalp DPC. TCRdb reprocessed the RACE reads via MiXCR and lists one record per CDR3 protein. The data hold over 300,000 distinct CDR3 sequences, with 4.5% to 6% observed a single time. The sample in question was whole blood, obtained in connection with sensitization to the hapten diphenylcyclopropenone (DPC). Source of these receptors: a woman in her 50s with alopecia areata. Some clones in this sample may be carry-over from other donors' samples.

This clonotype was detected a few times. The chain has TRBV7-9 and TRBJ1-2; D might be TRBD1 (5 bases). This CDR3 comprises 15 residues. The ends were cut back, 3 bases at V and 4 bases at J, with 15 bases in the middle. The V gene's germline CDR1 is SEHNR and CDR2 FQNEAQ (reference sequence). This CDR3 reads CASSLGREPIYGYTF. In DNA, the CDR3 is TGTGCCAGCAGCTTGGGACGCGAGCCTATCTATGGCTACACCTTC.

This clonotype was recorded at least ten times. The DNA for the CDR3 is TGTGCCAGCTCCCCCACAGGGACAGGGGCCTACAATGAGCAGTTCTTC. This codes for CASSPTGTGAYNEQFF. The chain joins TRBV6-1 to TRBJ2-1; the match to TRBD1 covers 10 bases. CDR3 length equals 16 residues. Trimming at V came to 8 bases and at J to 2 bases, leaving 9 bases not matched to a gene. From germline, CDR1 is MNHNS and CDR2 SASEGT.

As to this clonotype: The conserved phenylalanine or tryptophan is not found at the CDR3 terminus, so this likely reflects a read error. The DNA is omitted, as the CDR3 cannot be located on it reliably, and the CDR3 follows TCRdb's listing. This chain joins TRBV15 and TRBJ2-3; TRBD1, the D gene given by the table, was not confirmed from the DNA. The germline V gene encodes CDR1 LNHNV and CDR2 YYDKDF (reference sequence). A total of 12 residues make up the CDR3, ends included. CDR3 residues: CATSRDGDRVVS.

This clonotype was seen at least ten times. The J gene is TRBJ1-5, the V gene TRBV7-2; D gene ambiguous. The CDR3 length is 15 residues. CDR1 SGHTA and CDR2 FQGNSA come from the germline V gene. V gave up 1 base and J gave up 4 bases, with 11 bases separating them. CDR3 protein: CASSLDARPNQPQHF. CDR3 nucleotides: TGTGCCAGCAGCTTAGACGCCAGGCCAAATCAGCCCCAGCATTTT.

With respect to this clonotype: Given a much more abundant clone one base away, this may be a read error. V is TRBV27 and J is TRBJ2-1; D possibly corresponds to TRBD2 (5 bases). Germline CDR1 and CDR2: MNHEY and SMNVEV (reference sequence). This CDR3 region has 14 residues. CDR3 residues: CASSSSSNYNGQFF. The CDR3 DNA is TGTGCCAGCAGTTCTAGCTCTAATTACAATGGGCAGTTCTTC.